This TCR beta chain was sequenced for a study of T cell changes during pregnancy in multiple sclerosis. The protocol was immunoSEQ multiplex PCR, while the TCRdb copy is restricted to in-frame clones and leaves out a portion. There are about 51,000 clones in the sample; around 93% occur only once, and approximately 2.6% lies in the top ten. The V and J ends lost 4 bases and 5 bases respectively, with 5 bases between them. Germline lookup yields CDR1 MGHDK and CDR2 SYGVNS. The CDR3 is 11 amino acids. The starting material was CD8+ T cells from peripheral blood mononuclear cells, obtained in the second trimester of pregnancy. This TCR was recovered from a female donor with multiple sclerosis, enrolled in a pregnancy study. This chain joins TRBV25-1 and TRBJ1-2; D gene uncertain. The CDR3 region is CASSGTYGYTF. DNA for the CDR3: TGTGCCAGCAGTGGAACATATGGCTACACCTTC.